This TCR beta chain was identified during a study of spatial heterogeneity in lung cancer. The V gene end was trimmed by 5 bases and the J gene end by 2 bases; junction bases not matched to a gene: 7. Per germline, CDR1 SNHLY and CDR2 FYNNEI. The CDR3 is 16 residues long. Each TCR cDNA molecule bore a unique molecular identifier. TCRdb reprocessed the 5' RACE reads via MiXCR and lists one record per CDR3 protein. The sample comprises approximately 100,000 distinct CDR3 sequences, 15% to 20% of which are singletons, and 21% rests with the top ten. Stated time point: blood at routine non-recurrence follow-up after resection. Material for sequencing was whole RNA from tumor, nontumor lung or frozen PBMC, left unsorted.

Material: PBMCs, obtained at follow-up. The chain is built from TRBV2 and TRBJ2-3, with 10 bases aligning to TRBD2. This clonotype was sampled from a male donor with early-stage non-small cell lung cancer. CDR3 DNA: TGTGCCAGCAGTTCTCGACTAGCGGGCGACACAGATACGCAGTATTTT. Its translation is CASSSRLAGDTDTQYF.